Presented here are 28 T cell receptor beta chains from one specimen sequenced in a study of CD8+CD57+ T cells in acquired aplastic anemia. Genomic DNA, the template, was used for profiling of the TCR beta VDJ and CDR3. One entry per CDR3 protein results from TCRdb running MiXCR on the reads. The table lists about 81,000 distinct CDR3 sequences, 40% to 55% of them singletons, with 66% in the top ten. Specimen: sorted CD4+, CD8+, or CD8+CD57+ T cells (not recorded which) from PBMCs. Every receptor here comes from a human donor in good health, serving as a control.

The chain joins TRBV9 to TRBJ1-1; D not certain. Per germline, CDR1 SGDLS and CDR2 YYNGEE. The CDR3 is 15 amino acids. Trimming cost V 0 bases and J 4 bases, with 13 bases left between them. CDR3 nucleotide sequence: TGTGCCAGCAGCGTAGCCGGGTCCTCGAGCACTGAAGCTTTCTTT. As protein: CASSVAGSSSTEAFF.

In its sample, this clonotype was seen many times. The CDR3 loop reads CASSGSAGLAGADNEQFF. The DNA of the CDR3 is TGTGCCAGCAGTGGAAGTGCGGGGCTAGCGGGAGCCGACAATGAGCAGTTCTTC. The chain has TRBV6-1 and TRBJ2-1; 10 bases align to TRBD2. The CDR3 is 18 residues long. Germline CDR1 and CDR2: MNHNS and SASEGT. Unmatched junction bases numbered 14, after V lost 4 bases and J lost 5 bases.

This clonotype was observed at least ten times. Here the CDR3 DNA reads TGCAGTGCAGGAGACCTAGGGGGCTACAATGAGCAGTTCTTC. Translated, it gives CSAGDLGGYNEQFF. The chain couples TRBV20-1 to TRBJ2-1; possibly TRBD1 for D (6 bases). The V and J ends lost 6 bases and 3 bases respectively, with 15 bases between them. Looked up from germline, CDR1 is DFQATT and CDR2 is SNEGSKA (reference sequence). This CDR3 contains 14 residues.

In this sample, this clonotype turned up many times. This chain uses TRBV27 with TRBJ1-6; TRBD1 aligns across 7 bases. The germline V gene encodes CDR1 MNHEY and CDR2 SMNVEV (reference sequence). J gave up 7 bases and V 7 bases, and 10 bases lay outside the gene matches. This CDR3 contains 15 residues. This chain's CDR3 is CASTGLDRANSPLHF. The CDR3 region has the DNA TGTGCCAGCACCGGACTCGACAGGGCCAATTCACCCCTCCACTTT.

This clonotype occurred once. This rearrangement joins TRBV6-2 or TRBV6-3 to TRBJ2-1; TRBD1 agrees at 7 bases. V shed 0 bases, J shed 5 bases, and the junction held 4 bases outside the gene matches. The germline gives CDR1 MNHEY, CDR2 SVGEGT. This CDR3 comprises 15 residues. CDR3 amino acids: CASSYSKTGNNEQFF. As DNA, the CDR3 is TGTGCCAGCAGTTACTCGAAGACAGGGAACAATGAGCAGTTCTTC.

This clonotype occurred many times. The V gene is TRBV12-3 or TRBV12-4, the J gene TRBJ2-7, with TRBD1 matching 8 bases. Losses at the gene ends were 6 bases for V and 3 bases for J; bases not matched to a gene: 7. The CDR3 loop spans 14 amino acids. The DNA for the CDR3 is TGTGCCAGCAGCACCGGGACAGGCGGCTACGAGCAGTACTTC. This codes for CASSTGTGGYEQYF.

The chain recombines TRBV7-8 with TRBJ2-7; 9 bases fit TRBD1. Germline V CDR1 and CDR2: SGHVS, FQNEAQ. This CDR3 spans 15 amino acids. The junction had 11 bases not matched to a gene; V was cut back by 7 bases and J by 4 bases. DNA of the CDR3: TGTGCCAGCACCGATGGGACAGGGAGGTTGTACGAGCAGTACTTC. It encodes CASTDGTGRLYEQYF.

The CDR3 reads CASKSDGSSYNEQFF. CDR3 DNA sequence: TGTGCCAGCAAATCGGACGGAAGCTCCTACAATGAGCAGTTCTTC. The chain combines TRBV2 with TRBJ2-1, with unresolved D. CDR3 size: 15 residues. Germline loops: CDR1 SNHLY, CDR2 FYNNEI. Trimming cost V 7 bases and J 0 bases, with 13 bases left between them.

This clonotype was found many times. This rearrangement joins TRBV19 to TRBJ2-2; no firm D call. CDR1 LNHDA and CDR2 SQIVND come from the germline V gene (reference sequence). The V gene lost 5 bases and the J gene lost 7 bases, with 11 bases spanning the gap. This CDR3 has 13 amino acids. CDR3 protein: CASSPGLGGELFF. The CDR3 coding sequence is TGTGCCAGTAGTCCGGGTCTTGGCGGGGAGCTGTTTTTT.

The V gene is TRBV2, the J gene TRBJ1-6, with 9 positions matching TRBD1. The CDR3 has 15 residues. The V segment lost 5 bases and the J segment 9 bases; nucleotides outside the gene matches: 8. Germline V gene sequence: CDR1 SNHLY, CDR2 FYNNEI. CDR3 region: CASSPPGQGGSPLHF. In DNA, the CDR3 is TGTGCCAGCAGTCCCCCGGGACAGGGCGGTTCACCCCTCCACTTT. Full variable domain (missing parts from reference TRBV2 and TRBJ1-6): EPEVTQTPSHQVTQMGQEVILRCVPISNHLYFYWYRQILGQKVEFLVSFYNNEISEKSEIFDDQFSVERPDGSNFTLKIRSTKLEDSAMYFCASSPPGQGGSPLHFGNGTRLTVT.

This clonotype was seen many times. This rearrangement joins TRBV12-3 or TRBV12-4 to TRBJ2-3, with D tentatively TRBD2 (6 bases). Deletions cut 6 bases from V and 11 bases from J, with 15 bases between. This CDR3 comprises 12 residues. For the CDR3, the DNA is TGTGCCAGCAGGGCCGACCCGGGAGAGCAGTATTTT. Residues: CASRADPGEQYF.

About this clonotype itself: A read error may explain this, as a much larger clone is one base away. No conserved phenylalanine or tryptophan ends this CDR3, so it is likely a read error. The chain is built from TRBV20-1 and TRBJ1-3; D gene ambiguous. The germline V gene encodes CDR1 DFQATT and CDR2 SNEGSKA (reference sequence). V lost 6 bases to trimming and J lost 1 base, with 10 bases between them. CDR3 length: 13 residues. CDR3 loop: CSAHPGSGNTIYL. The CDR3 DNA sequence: TGCAGTGCCCACCCGGGGTCTGGAAACACCATATATCTT.

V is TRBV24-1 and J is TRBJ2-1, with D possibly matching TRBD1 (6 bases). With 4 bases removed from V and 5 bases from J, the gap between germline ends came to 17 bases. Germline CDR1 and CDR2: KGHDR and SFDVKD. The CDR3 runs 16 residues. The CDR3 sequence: CATSDTTGLGHNEQFF. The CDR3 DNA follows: TGTGCCACCAGTGACACAACAGGGTTGGGACACAATGAGCAGTTCTTC.

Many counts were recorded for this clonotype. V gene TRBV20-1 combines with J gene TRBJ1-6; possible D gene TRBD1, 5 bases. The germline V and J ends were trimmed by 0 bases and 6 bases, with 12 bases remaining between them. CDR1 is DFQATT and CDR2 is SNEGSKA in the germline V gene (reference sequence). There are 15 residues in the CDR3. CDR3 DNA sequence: TGCAGTGCTAGAGAAGGAGGGCAGGGTAATTCACCCCTCCACTTT. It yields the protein CSAREGGQGNSPLHF.

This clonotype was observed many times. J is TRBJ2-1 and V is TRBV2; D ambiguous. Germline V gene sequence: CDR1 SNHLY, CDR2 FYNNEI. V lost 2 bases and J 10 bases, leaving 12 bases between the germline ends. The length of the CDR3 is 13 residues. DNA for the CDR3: TGTGCCAGCAGTGAACACGGTCCCAGGGAGCAGTTCTTC. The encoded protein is CASSEHGPREQFF.

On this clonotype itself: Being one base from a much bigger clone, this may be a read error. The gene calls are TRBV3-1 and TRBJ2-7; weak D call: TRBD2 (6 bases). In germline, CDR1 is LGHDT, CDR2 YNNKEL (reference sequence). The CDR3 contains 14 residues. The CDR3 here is CASGHPRRGYEQYF. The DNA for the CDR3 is TGTGCCAGCGGCCATCCTCGGAGGGGCTACGAGCAGTACTTC.

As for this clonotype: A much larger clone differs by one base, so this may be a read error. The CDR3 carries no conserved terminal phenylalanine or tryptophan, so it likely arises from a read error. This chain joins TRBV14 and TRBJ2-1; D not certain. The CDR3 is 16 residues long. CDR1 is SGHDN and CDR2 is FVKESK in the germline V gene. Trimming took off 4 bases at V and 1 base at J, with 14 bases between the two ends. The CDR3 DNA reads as TGTGCCAGCAGCCCCTTCCCTCGACCATCCTACAATGAGCAGTTCCTC. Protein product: CASSPFPRPSYNEQFL.

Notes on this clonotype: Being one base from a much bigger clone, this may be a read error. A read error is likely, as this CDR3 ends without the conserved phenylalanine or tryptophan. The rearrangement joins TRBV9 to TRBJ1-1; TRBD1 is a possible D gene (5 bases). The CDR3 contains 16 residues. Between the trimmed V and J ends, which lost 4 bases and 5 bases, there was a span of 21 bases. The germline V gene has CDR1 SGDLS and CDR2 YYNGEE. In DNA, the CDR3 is TGTGCCAGCAGCCTGCGAAACAACAAAGGGGAGACTGAAGCTTTCCTT. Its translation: CASSLRNNKGETEAFL.

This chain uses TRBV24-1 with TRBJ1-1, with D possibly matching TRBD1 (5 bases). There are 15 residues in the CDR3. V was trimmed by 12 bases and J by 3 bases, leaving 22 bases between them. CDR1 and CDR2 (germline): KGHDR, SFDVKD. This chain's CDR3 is CAALTRGEKDTEAFF. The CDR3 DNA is TGTGCCGCGCTTACTAGGGGCGAGAAGGACACTGAAGCTTTCTTT.

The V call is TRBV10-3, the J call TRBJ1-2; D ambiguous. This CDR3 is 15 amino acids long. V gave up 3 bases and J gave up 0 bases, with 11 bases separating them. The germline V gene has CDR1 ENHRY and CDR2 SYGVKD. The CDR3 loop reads CAISDAQSSNYGYTF. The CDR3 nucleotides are TGTGCCATCAGTGATGCGCAGTCGTCTAACTATGGCTACACCTTC.

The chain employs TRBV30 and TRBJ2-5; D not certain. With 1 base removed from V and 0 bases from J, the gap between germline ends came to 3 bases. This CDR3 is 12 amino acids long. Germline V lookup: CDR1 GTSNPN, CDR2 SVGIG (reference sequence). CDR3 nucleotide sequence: TGTGCCTGGAGTGAGTACCAAGAGACCCAGTACTTC. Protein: CAWSEYQETQYF.

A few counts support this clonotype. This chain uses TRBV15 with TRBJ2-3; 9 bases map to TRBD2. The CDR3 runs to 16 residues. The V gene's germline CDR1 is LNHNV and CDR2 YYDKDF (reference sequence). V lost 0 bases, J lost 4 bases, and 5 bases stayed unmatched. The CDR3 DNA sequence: TGTGCCACCAGCAGAGACAGGCGGGGGGGCCCAGATACGCAGTATTTT. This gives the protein CATSRDRRGGPDTQYF.

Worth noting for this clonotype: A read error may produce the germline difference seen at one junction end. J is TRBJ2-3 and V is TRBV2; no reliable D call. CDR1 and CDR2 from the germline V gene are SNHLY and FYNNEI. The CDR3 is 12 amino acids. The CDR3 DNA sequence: TGCGCCAGCAGTGATACGAGGGATACGCAGTATTTT. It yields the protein CASSDTRDTQYF.

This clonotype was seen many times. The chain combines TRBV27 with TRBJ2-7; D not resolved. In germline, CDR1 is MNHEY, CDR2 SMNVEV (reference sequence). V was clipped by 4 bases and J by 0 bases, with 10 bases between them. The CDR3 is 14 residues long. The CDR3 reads CASSSRLSSYEQYF. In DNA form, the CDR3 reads TGTGCCAGCAGTTCGCGTCTCAGCTCCTACGAGCAGTACTTC.

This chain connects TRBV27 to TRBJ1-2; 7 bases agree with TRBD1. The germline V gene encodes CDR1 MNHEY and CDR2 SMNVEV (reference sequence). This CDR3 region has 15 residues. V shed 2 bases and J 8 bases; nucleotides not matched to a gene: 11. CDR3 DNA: TGTGCCAGCAGTTTAGTCAGGGGGGGGGAATACGGCTACACCTTC. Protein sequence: CASSLVRGGEYGYTF.

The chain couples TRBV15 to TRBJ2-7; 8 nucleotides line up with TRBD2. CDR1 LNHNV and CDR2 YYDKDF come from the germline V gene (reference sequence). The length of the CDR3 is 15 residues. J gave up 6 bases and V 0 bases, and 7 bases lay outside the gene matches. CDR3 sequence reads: CATSRDPGLGLEQYF. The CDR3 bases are TGTGCCACCAGCAGAGATCCGGGACTAGGCCTCGAGCAGTACTTC.

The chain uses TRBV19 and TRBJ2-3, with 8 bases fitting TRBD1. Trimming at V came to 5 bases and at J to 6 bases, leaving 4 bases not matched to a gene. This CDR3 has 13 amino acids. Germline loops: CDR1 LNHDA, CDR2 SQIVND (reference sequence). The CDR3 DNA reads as TGTGCCAGTAGTTCCCGGGACAGGGATACGCAGTATTTT. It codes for CASSSRDRDTQYF.

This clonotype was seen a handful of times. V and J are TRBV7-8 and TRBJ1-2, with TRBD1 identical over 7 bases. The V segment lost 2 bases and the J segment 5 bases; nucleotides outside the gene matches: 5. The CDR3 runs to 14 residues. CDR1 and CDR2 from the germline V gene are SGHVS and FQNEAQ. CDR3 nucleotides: TGTGCCAGCAGCTTAAGGGGACAGAATTATGGCTACACCTTC. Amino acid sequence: CASSLRGQNYGYTF.